The 29 T cell receptor beta chains below were found in one sample sequenced in a study of cytomegalovirus exposure and HLA in healthy donors. The study ran its PCR with 60 Vbeta and 13 Jbeta primers. Data came from immunoSEQ multiplex PCR; TCRdb stores just in-frame clones and leaves some out. Altogether some 150,000 clones are present, 81% being singletons, with the ten largest covering about 12%. Sequencing was performed on PBMCs. Every receptor here comes from a woman between 45 and 60 years old in good health and CMV-seronegative.

The rearrangement uses TRBV7-2 and TRBJ2-7; 8 bases line up with TRBD2. Germline V gene sequence: CDR1 SGHTA, CDR2 FQGNSA. Trimming removed 5 bases from V and 2 bases from J; junction bases left unmatched: 5. The CDR3 length is 14 residues. The CDR3 bases are TGTGCCAGCAGCCGCACTAGCGGTACCTACGAGCAGTACTTC. Encoded protein: CASSRTSGTYEQYF.

The CDR3 nucleotides read TGTGCCAGCAGTGAATTCGGGGATTTCTACGAGCAGTACTTC. It codes for CASSEFGDFYEQYF. The genes are TRBV6-1 and TRBJ2-5; the D gene is possibly TRBD2 (5 bases). Gene TRBJ2-7 matches the end of the DNA better, so the J call may be wrong. CDR1 and CDR2 from the germline V gene are MNHNS and SASEGT. The CDR3 sequence is 14 residues long.

This chain links TRBV14 with TRBJ1-3; no firm D call. CDR3 length equals 13 residues. Deletions cut 4 bases from V and 5 bases from J, with 9 bases between. Germline V gives CDR1 SGHDN, CDR2 FVKESK. CDR3 in amino acids: CASSPLTRNTIYF. Here the CDR3 DNA reads TGTGCCAGCAGCCCCCTAACTAGAAACACCATATATTTT.

V is TRBV28 and J is TRBJ1-1, with 8 bases lining up with TRBD1. This CDR3 is built from 15 residues. Trimming removed 4 bases from V and 3 bases from J; junction bases left unmatched: 7. Germline V gene sequence: CDR1 MDHEN, CDR2 SYDVKM. CDR3: CASSSQGAGDTEAFF. In nucleotides, the CDR3 is TGTGCCAGCAGTTCTCAGGGGGCTGGGGACACTGAAGCTTTCTTT.

The V call is TRBV18, the J call TRBJ1-3; no clear D gene. The V gene's germline CDR1 is KGHSH and CDR2 LQKENI. V lost 4 bases and J 0 bases, leaving 16 bases between the germline ends. This CDR3 has 17 residues. The CDR3 loop reads CASSRLDRLSSGNTIYF. The CDR3 region has the DNA TGTGCCAGCTCACGCCTTGACCGACTAAGCTCTGGAAACACCATATATTTT.

This chain joins TRBV28 and TRBJ1-5; 9 bases fit TRBD1. Germline values: CDR1 MDHEN, CDR2 SYDVKM. This CDR3 spans 15 amino acids. The V segment lost 5 bases and the J segment 7 bases; nucleotides outside the gene matches: 9. The CDR3 reads CASSSLQGAGQPQHF. The DNA for the CDR3 is TGTGCCAGCAGTAGTTTACAGGGGGCGGGACAGCCCCAGCATTTT.

The chain has TRBV19 and TRBJ1-1; D not certain. Germline V gives CDR1 LNHDA, CDR2 SQIVND (reference sequence). Trimming left V 3 bases short and J 1 base short, with 6 bases between. The CDR3 loop spans 13 amino acids. The CDR3 nucleotides read TGTGCCAGTAGTATCGGTAAGAACACTGAAGCTTTCTTT. Its protein is CASSIGKNTEAFF.

The chain has TRBV2 and TRBJ2-1; 10 positions match TRBD2. There are 16 residues in the CDR3. The trim removed 0 bases at V and 7 bases at J, leaving 6 bases unmatched. The germline gives CDR1 SNHLY, CDR2 FYNNEI. CDR3 amino acids: CASSEALGLAVNEQFF. CDR3 nucleotide sequence: TGTGCCAGCAGTGAAGCGCTTGGACTAGCGGTAAATGAGCAGTTCTTC.

The chain links TRBV27 to TRBJ2-2; TRBD1 agrees at 10 bases. CDR1 and CDR2 (germline): MNHEY, SMNVEV (reference sequence). With V trimmed by 4 bases and J by 5 bases, 1 base remained unmatched. This CDR3 comprises 14 residues. As DNA, the CDR3 is TGTGCCAGCAGTTCGGACAGGGGGACCGGGGAGCTGTTTTTT. It yields the protein CASSSDRGTGELFF.

J is TRBJ1-5 and V is TRBV7-2, with a possible D match to TRBD1 (5 bases). CDR1 is SGHTA, CDR2 FQGNSA, per germline. V was clipped by 5 bases and J by 4 bases, with 9 bases between them. This CDR3 region has 13 residues. For the CDR3, the DNA is TGTGCCAGCAGCGTTTCAGGGAATCAGCCCCAGCATTTT. This codes for CASSVSGNQPQHF.

This chain's CDR3 is CASSWATNYGYTF. The CDR3 nucleotides are TGTGCCAGTAGTTGGGCCACGAACTATGGCTACACCTTC. The chain employs TRBV19 and TRBJ1-2; D unclear. The germline V and J ends were trimmed by 5 bases and 2 bases, with 9 bases remaining between them. The CDR3 runs 13 residues. The germline V gene encodes CDR1 LNHDA and CDR2 SQIVND (reference sequence).

The chain links TRBV4-3 to TRBJ1-5; TRBD1 is a possible D gene (6 bases). The CDR3 has 15 amino acids. The ends were cut back, 1 base at V and 4 bases at J, with 11 bases in the middle. Germline lookup yields CDR1 LGHNA and CDR2 YSLEER. CDR3 bases: TGCGCCAGCAGCCAAGGCTACAGGGCTAATCAGCCCCAGCATTTT. Protein sequence: CASSQGYRANQPQHF.

For this clone: Other DNA sequences within the sample encode an identical CDR3. The chain uses TRBV2 and TRBJ2-5; D is undetermined. Germline assignment: CDR1 SNHLY and CDR2 FYNNEI. The germline V and J ends were trimmed by 5 bases and 4 bases, with 2 bases remaining between them. This CDR3 has 10 amino acids. The CDR3 reads CASSLETQYF. In DNA form, the CDR3 reads TGTGCCAGCAGTCTAGAGACCCAGTACTTC.

This clone was seen more than once but under ten times. V usage is TRBV5-8 and J usage is TRBJ1-1; 8 nucleotides agree with TRBD1. Germline values: CDR1 SGHTS, CDR2 YDEGEE. This CDR3 is 16 amino acids long. The J segment lost 5 bases and the V segment lost 2 bases, leaving 11 bases of the junction unmatched. The CDR3 coding sequence is TGTGCCAGCAGCTTTTTCCCCAGGGGGCCGTTAACTGAAGCTTTCTTT. Its protein is CASSFFPRGPLTEAFF.

V gene TRBV2 combines with J gene TRBJ1-6; TRBD1 matches 7 bases. V lost 2 bases and J lost 9; bases outside the gene matches: 4. The CDR3 runs 14 residues. Germline CDR1 SNHLY, CDR2 FYNNEI. The CDR3 nucleotides are TGTGCCAGCAGTGAACAGGGGGAGCGTTCACCCCTCCACTTT. Translating gives CASSEQGERSPLHF.

This chain uses TRBV30 with TRBJ2-7; D perhaps matches TRBD1 (6 bases). From germline, CDR1 is GTSNPN and CDR2 SVGIG (reference sequence). Trimming stripped 2 bases from V and 1 base from J, with 15 bases between. The CDR3 extends over 15 amino acids. DNA for the CDR3: TGTGCCTGGAGTCCGACCAGGGGCAGGTCCTACGAGCAGTACTTC. Its protein is CAWSPTRGRSYEQYF.

The gene calls are TRBV7-2 and TRBJ2-3; D unclear. V dropped 2 bases and J dropped 4 bases, with 4 bases sitting between them. Germline CDR1 reads SGHTA; CDR2 reads FQGNSA. CDR3 length: 12 amino acids. CDR3 sequence (DNA): TGTGCCAGCAGCTTATCCGCAGATACGCAGTATTTT. This translates into CASSLSADTQYF.

The rearrangement uses TRBV4-1 and TRBJ1-1; TRBD1 might be the D (6 bases). CDR1 MGHRA and CDR2 YSYEKL come from the germline V gene. The CDR3 spans 16 residues. V dropped 4 bases and J dropped 4 bases, with 19 bases sitting between them. Here the CDR3 reads CASSLSDRSLSTEAFF. CDR3 nucleotide sequence: TGCGCCAGCAGCCTTTCAGACAGGTCGTTAAGCACTGAAGCTTTCTTT.

A remark on this clone: The sample has other DNA sequences that encode this CDR3 too. This sequence joins TRBV6-5 and TRBJ1-1, with no clear D. Trimming removed 2 bases from V and 5 bases from J, with 9 bases in between. CDR3 length equals 13 residues. Germline CDR1 is MNHEY and CDR2 is SVGAGI. DNA for the CDR3: TGTGCCAGCAGTTACGGGAGGGAGACTGAAGCTTTCTTT. Residues: CASSYGRETEAFF.

The CDR3 coding sequence is TGTGCCAGTGGCGGCAGGGTGAATCAGCCCCAGCATTTT. Encoded protein: CASGGRVNQPQHF. The V and J genes are TRBV28 and TRBJ1-5; TRBD1 might be the D (5 bases). CDR3 length equals 13 residues. The V gene's germline CDR1 is MDHEN and CDR2 SYDVKM. V lost 9 bases to trimming and J lost 4 bases, with 13 bases between them.

V gene TRBV7-9 combines with J gene TRBJ2-7; TRBD1 matches at 7 bases. Trimming took 5 bases from V and 0 from J; bases not matched to a gene: 10. Germline-derived CDR1 and CDR2 are SEHNR and FQNEAQ (reference sequence). The CDR3 is 16 amino acids. CDR3 sequence reads: CASSGGGDRSSYEQYF. The CDR3 DNA sequence: TGTGCCAGCAGCGGGGGTGGGGACAGAAGCTCCTACGAGCAGTACTTC.

The chain joins TRBV19 to TRBJ1-2; TRBD1 might be the D (5 bases). CDR3 length equals 13 residues. CDR1 and CDR2 from the germline V gene are LNHDA and SQIVND (reference sequence). Deletions cut 7 bases from V and 0 bases from J, with 9 bases between. In DNA, the CDR3 is TGTGCCAGTACAGGGAAGGCTAACTATGGCTACACCTTC. It translates to CASTGKANYGYTF.

This clone was seen just once. The chain carries TRBV19 and TRBJ1-1; D not resolved. V was shortened by 0 bases and J by 9 bases, with 8 bases between the two germline ends. This CDR3 has 12 residues. The V gene's germline CDR1 is LNHDA and CDR2 SQIVND (reference sequence). For the CDR3, the DNA is TGTGCCAGTAGTATAGAGAGCAGGAAAGCTTTCTTT. Amino acids: CASSIESRKAFF.

The chain uses TRBV18 and TRBJ2-7, with 9 bases identical to TRBD1. The CDR3 is made up of 16 amino acids. With 1 base clipped from V and 4 bases from J, the junction kept 8 bases outside the gene matches. Germline assignment: CDR1 KGHSH and CDR2 LQKENI. CDR3 amino acids: CASSPRGQGILYEQYF. As DNA, the CDR3 is TGTGCCAGCTCACCACGCGGACAGGGGATACTATACGAGCAGTACTTC.

The chain links TRBV7-9 to TRBJ2-7; D not certain. Germline assignment: CDR1 SEHNR and CDR2 FQNEAQ (reference sequence). This CDR3 region has 13 residues. Trimming stripped 6 bases from V and 0 bases from J, with 9 bases between. The CDR3 protein is CASSRTPSYEQYF. CDR3 bases: TGTGCCAGCAGTCGTACTCCCTCCTACGAGCAGTACTTC.

The genes are TRBV6-6 and TRBJ2-1; TRBD2 is a possible D gene (6 bases). The germline V gene encodes CDR1 MNHNY and CDR2 SVGAGI (reference sequence). This CDR3 is built from 14 residues. V lost 0 bases and J 8 bases, leaving 11 bases between the germline ends. Here the CDR3 DNA reads TGTGCCAGCAGTTACTCAGCCCTAGCGTATGAGCAGTTCTTC. This encodes CASSYSALAYEQFF.

The rearrangement joins TRBV7-9 to TRBJ1-1; possible D gene TRBD1, 6 bases. V was trimmed by 2 bases and J by 4 bases, leaving 14 bases between them. Germline lookup yields CDR1 SEHNR and CDR2 FQNEAQ (reference sequence). The CDR3 length is 15 residues. CDR3 coding DNA: TGTGCCAGCAGCTTACTCGTTGGGGGCGGCACTGAAGCTTTCTTT. Its protein is CASSLLVGGGTEAFF.

The V gene is TRBV11-3, the J gene TRBJ2-3; D unresolved. The germline V gene has CDR1 SGHNT and CDR2 YENEEA. The CDR3 has 16 amino acids. V gave up 0 bases and J gave up 6 bases, with 16 bases separating them. As DNA, the CDR3 is TGTGCCAGCAGCTTAGATCCTGTCATGGCATTGGATACGCAGTATTTT. It is translated as CASSLDPVMALDTQYF.

V and J are TRBV7-2 and TRBJ2-3, with TRBD2 matching 9 bases. CDR1 SGHTA and CDR2 FQGNSA come from the germline V gene. This CDR3 contains 16 residues. V dropped 6 bases and J dropped 5; count of bases not matched to a gene: 12. CDR3 in DNA: TGTGCCAGCAGTTTCTGGCGGGGGGGCCGGGAAGATACGCAGTATTTT. Its translation: CASSFWRGGREDTQYF.